The present TCR beta chain was sequenced within a study of blood T cell repertoires in COVID-19. Overall study: Both acute and convalescent COVID-19 samples were obtained from the United States, Italy and Spain.

Some clones are missing from TCRdb's copy, which holds only in-frame ones; the method was immunoSEQ multiplex PCR. The sample holds around 270,000 clones, 70% to 90% seen once. The trim removed 4 bases at V and 10 bases at J, leaving 9 bases unmatched. The CDR3 sequence is 15 residues long. Germline CDR1 is MDHEN and CDR2 is SYDVKM. Material for sequencing was peripheral blood. This TCR came from a woman in her forties or fifties with acute or convalescent COVID-19. The rearrangement joins TRBV28 to TRBJ2-3, with 12 bases that match TRBD2. The CDR3 sequence: CASSSLRTSGKAQYF. CDR3 coding DNA: TGTGCCAGCAGTTCTCTTAGGACTAGCGGGAAAGCGCAGTATTTT.